The 16 T cell receptor beta chains below all came from one sample that was sequenced in a study of blood T cell repertoires in COVID-19. Sequencing was performed with immunoSEQ multiplex PCR; in TCRdb, only in-frame clones are kept and a portion is missing. The sample contains a few hundred thousand clones, about 89% of which appear only once. Sequencing was done on a sample of peripheral blood. Receptor source: a woman aged 45-65 years who had recovered from COVID-19.

The J gene is TRBJ1-2, the V gene TRBV23-1; possible D gene TRBD1, 5 bases. TRBV23-1 is an ORF; its function is uncertain. Trimming cost V 7 bases and J 4 bases, with 13 bases left between them. The length of the CDR3 is 13 residues. The CDR3 DNA reads TGCGCCAGCAAAATATACAGGTTCTATGGCTACACCTTC. The encoded protein is CASKIYRFYGYTF.

The chain uses TRBV9 and TRBJ2-3, with 8 bases that match TRBD2. This CDR3 spans 17 amino acids. V shed 3 bases and J 3 bases; nucleotides not matched to a gene: 12. Germline V gene lookup returns CDR1 SGDLS and CDR2 YYNGEE. Written as DNA, the CDR3 is TGTGCCAGCAGCGCGACCTTAAGCGGGAGAGGAACAGATACGCAGTATTTT. Protein product: CASSATLSGRGTDTQYF.

The chain couples TRBV11-2 to TRBJ2-1; TRBD2 might be the D (6 bases). The CDR3 has 13 residues. The V gene's germline CDR1 is SGHAT and CDR2 FQNNGV. The V end lost 5 bases, the J end lost 6 bases, and 11 bases lay between the germline ends. The CDR3 here is CASSAGTVNEQFF. CDR3 DNA: TGTGCCAGCAGCGCCGGGACTGTCAATGAGCAGTTCTTC.

The chain couples TRBV6-4 to TRBJ1-3; 9 bases match TRBD1. The CDR3 contains 20 residues. V shed 1 base, J shed 0 bases, and the junction held 13 bases outside the gene matches. From germline, CDR1 is MRHNA and CDR2 SNTAGT. The CDR3 sequence is CASSDFRDRVSDCSGNTIYF. CDR3 coding DNA: TGTGCCAGCAGTGACTTCAGGGACAGGGTAAGTGATTGCTCTGGAAACACCATATATTTT.

This chain links TRBV29-1 with TRBJ2-5; maybe TRBD2 (5 bases). Germline V lookup: CDR1 SQVTM, CDR2 ANQGSEA. Trimming removed 6 bases at V and 2 bases at J, with 13 bases between. The CDR3 spans 13 residues. CDR3 amino acids: CSVGGRRQETQYF. In nucleotides, the CDR3 is TGCAGCGTCGGTGGACGGAGGCAAGAGACCCAGTACTTC.

A few counts support this clone. This chain joins TRBV6-1 and TRBJ1-5; D remains ambiguous. The CDR3 spans 13 residues. V lost 1 base and J 5 bases, leaving 6 bases between the germline ends. Germline V gene lookup returns CDR1 MNHNS and CDR2 SASEGT. CDR3 loop: CASSEVAHQPQHF. As DNA, the CDR3 is TGTGCCAGCAGTGAAGTGGCACATCAGCCCCAGCATTTT.

The table lists this clone with a few counts. The genes are TRBV2 and TRBJ1-1; no reliable D call. With 3 bases removed from V and 11 bases from J, the gap between germline ends came to 10 bases. This CDR3 comprises 11 residues. Germline V lookup: CDR1 SNHLY, CDR2 FYNNEI. In nucleotides, the CDR3 is TGTGCCAGCAGTGATCAGCCGGGGGCTTTCTTT. Protein sequence: CASSDQPGAFF.

The chain is built from TRBV6-2 or TRBV6-3 and TRBJ2-5; 11 bases are shared with TRBD2. The CDR3 consists of 15 residues. In germline, CDR1 is MNHEY, CDR2 SVGEGT. Germline trimming cut 4 bases from V and 4 bases from J; bases unmatched to any gene: 5. DNA for the CDR3: TGTGCCAGCAGTTCTACTAGCGGGGGAGGAGAGACCCAGTACTTC. Encoded protein: CASSSTSGGGETQYF.

The rearrangement uses TRBV19 and TRBJ1-2, with TRBD1 identical over 7 bases. Trimming removed 9 bases from V and 4 bases from J; junction bases left unmatched: 11. CDR1 is LNHDA, CDR2 SQIVND, per germline (reference sequence). The CDR3 is made up of 14 amino acids. CDR3 sequence (DNA): TGTGCCAGCAAAGGGGGCAGCCTACCCTATGGCTACACCTTC. Translated: CASKGGSLPYGYTF.

This clone appeared a single time. The chain couples TRBV7-2 to TRBJ1-1, with TRBD1 identical over 9 bases. This CDR3 spans 16 amino acids. The ends lost 0 bases at V and 1 base at J; junction bases unmatched: 3. Looked up from germline, CDR1 is SGHTA and CDR2 is FQGNSA. The CDR3 here is CASSLARGQGNTEAFF. In DNA, the CDR3 is TGTGCCAGCAGCTTAGCTCGGGGACAGGGGAACACTGAAGCTTTCTTT.

This clone has a handful of counts. The chain couples TRBV5-1 to TRBJ2-7; TRBD1 aligns across 8 bases. V gave up 4 bases and J gave up 4 bases; unmatched junction bases: 1. The V gene's germline CDR1 is SGHRS and CDR2 YFSETQ. The CDR3 loop spans 12 amino acids. CDR3 DNA sequence: TGCGCCAGCAGCACAGGGGGGTACGAGCAGTACTTC. It is translated as CASSTGGYEQYF.

V and J are TRBV19 and TRBJ2-2, with no clear D. The CDR3 is 14 amino acids. Between the trimmed V and J ends, which lost 3 bases and 2 bases, there was a span of 7 bases. Germline V gives CDR1 LNHDA, CDR2 SQIVND (reference sequence). DNA of the CDR3: TGTGCCAGTAGTATTTCCGTAAACACCGGGGAGCTGTTTTTT. Protein product: CASSISVNTGELFF.

The rearrangement uses TRBV7-2 and TRBJ2-1; 12 nucleotides agree with TRBD2. The V and J ends lost 5 bases and 5 bases, in that order; junction bases with no gene match: 4. Germline CDR1 is SGHTA and CDR2 is FQGNSA. This CDR3 region has 15 residues. The CDR3 loop reads CASSETSGGNNEQFF. As DNA, the CDR3 is TGTGCCAGCAGCGAAACTAGCGGGGGGAACAATGAGCAGTTCTTC.

There are many counts of this clone. This rearrangement joins TRBV11-2 to TRBJ2-7; TRBD2 is a possible D gene (5 bases). Trimming left V 3 bases short and J 1 base short, with 10 bases between. The CDR3 is 14 amino acids. Per germline, CDR1 SGHAT and CDR2 FQNNGV. In DNA, the CDR3 is TGTGCCAGCAGCTTGGAGGCAGCTTCCTACGAGCAGTACTTC. This sequence encodes CASSLEAASYEQYF.

J is TRBJ1-3 and V is TRBV9, with no clear D. This CDR3 is 14 amino acids long. Germline V gives CDR1 SGDLS, CDR2 YYNGEE. Trimming took off 3 bases at V and 2 bases at J, with 9 bases between the two ends. The CDR3 here is CASSAGRTGNTIYF. Here the CDR3 DNA reads TGTGCCAGCAGCGCCGGGAGAACTGGAAACACCATATATTTT.

This clone has just one count. The chain combines TRBV19 with TRBJ2-1, with 7 bases aligning to TRBD1. The CDR3 loop spans 15 amino acids. The ends lost 5 bases at V and 5 bases at J; junction bases unmatched: 9. Germline loops: CDR1 LNHDA, CDR2 SQIVND (reference sequence). CDR3 protein: CASSPRQGRNNEQFF. The DNA of the CDR3 is TGTGCCAGTAGTCCCCGACAGGGTAGGAACAATGAGCAGTTCTTC.